Shown below are 12 T cell receptor beta chains from a single sample sequenced in a study of blood T cell repertoires in COVID-19 (dated by TCRdb to 2020 to 2021). Library creation used the immunoSEQ multiplex PCR assay. TCRdb re-hosts the immuneACCESS table, in-frame sequences only. Its copies lack some clones; in the studies checked, an unresolved V gene accounts for under half of them, and the cause for the rest is not known. The sample profile shows 50,000 to 60,000 clones; about nine tenths of them were found once. The ten largest clonotypes hold 3% to 4% of the sample. Sequenced sample: peripheral blood. These receptor sequences come from a man aged 40-55 years with COVID-19, enrolled during active disease.

The V and J genes are TRBV11-2 and TRBJ2-5, with 12 bases fitting TRBD2. V dropped 6 bases and J dropped 5; count of bases not matched to a gene: 7. The CDR3 is 15 residues long. CDR1 is SGHAT, CDR2 FQNNGV, per germline. The CDR3 sequence is CASSSLAGGAETQYF. The CDR3 nucleotides are TGTGCCAGCAGTTCTCTAGCGGGGGGGGCGGAGACCCAGTACTTC.

The J gene is TRBJ2-5, the V gene TRBV7-2, with 12 bases matching TRBD2. With 1 base clipped from V and 4 bases from J, the junction kept 4 bases outside the gene matches. The CDR3 loop spans 16 amino acids. From germline, CDR1 is SGHTA and CDR2 FQGNSA. The CDR3 loop is CASSLGLAGDGETQYF. DNA for the CDR3: TGTGCCAGCAGCTTAGGACTAGCGGGGGACGGAGAGACCCAGTACTTC.

The V gene is TRBV10-3, the J gene TRBJ2-1, with D perhaps matching TRBD1 (5 bases). Per germline, CDR1 ENHRY and CDR2 SYGVKD. Trimming removed 0 bases from V and 4 bases from J, with 13 bases in between. The CDR3 contains 16 residues. Written as DNA, the CDR3 is TGTGCCATCAGTGAGTCGGGGCAGGTGTGGTACAATGAGCAGTTCTTC. It specifies CAISESGQVWYNEQFF.

The chain recombines TRBV12-3 or TRBV12-4 with TRBJ2-1; D unclear. CDR3 length: 12 amino acids. V was trimmed by 7 bases and J by 7 bases, leaving 11 bases between them. The CDR3 DNA follows: TGTGCCAGCACCTACACCGGGAATGAGCAGTTCTTC. This translates into CASTYTGNEQFF.

The chain has TRBV29-1 and TRBJ2-5, with TRBD1 identical over 7 bases. Trimming removed 4 bases from V and 5 bases from J; junction bases left unmatched: 13. The CDR3 sequence is 15 residues long. The germline CDR1 and CDR2 sequences are SQVTM and ANQGSEA. The CDR3 is CSVGPPTGKGETQYF. The CDR3 region has the DNA TGCAGCGTTGGGCCCCCGACAGGGAAGGGGGAGACCCAGTACTTC.

The rearrangement joins TRBV12-1 to TRBJ1-5. TRBV12-1 is labeled a pseudogene. CDR3 length: 14 amino acids. CDR3 in DNA: TGTGCCAGCAGCACGGGGGGGGGATTGAGGCCCCAGCATTTT. This codes for CASSTGGGLRPQHF.

The chain is built from TRBV2 and TRBJ2-7, with D unresolved. Germline CDR1 and CDR2: SNHLY and FYNNEI. Trimming removed 7 bases from V and 5 bases from J, with 12 bases in between. The CDR3 loop spans 12 amino acids. CDR3 DNA: TGTGCCAGCAAGGTTAACCTAGACGAGCAGTACTTC. Translation: CASKVNLDEQYF.

The chain recombines TRBV2 with TRBJ2-2; TRBD2 matches 12 bases. The germline V gene encodes CDR1 SNHLY and CDR2 FYNNEI. CDR3 length: 16 residues. J was trimmed by 7 bases and V by 7 bases; bases with no gene match: 10. CDR3 sequence reads: CASTGLAGTPDGELFF. CDR3 DNA sequence: TGTGCCAGCACTGGACTAGCGGGGACCCCGGACGGGGAGCTGTTTTTT.

This chain links TRBV5-1 with TRBJ2-7; 8 bases are a match to TRBD1. Germline V gene sequence: CDR1 SGHRS, CDR2 YFSETQ. CDR3 length equals 17 residues. The V segment lost 0 bases and the J segment 5 bases; nucleotides outside the gene matches: 13. The CDR3 DNA reads TGCGCCAGCAGCTTGGGGTTTGTGGGGACAGGTCCTCACGAGCAGTACTTC. It is translated as CASSLGFVGTGPHEQYF.

The V gene is TRBV6-6, the J gene TRBJ1-5; D might be TRBD1 (5 bases). Per germline, CDR1 MNHNY and CDR2 SVGAGI (reference sequence). The CDR3 runs to 15 residues. Trimming removed 2 bases at V and 2 bases at J, with 10 bases between. CDR3 coding DNA: TGTGCCAGCAGTTACGGGTGGGGGGGCAATCAGCCCCAGCATTTT. Amino acid sequence: CASSYGWGGNQPQHF.

The chain recombines TRBV30 with TRBJ2-7, with 8 positions matching TRBD2. CDR3 length: 14 amino acids. Trimming took 1 base from V and 9 from J; bases not matched to a gene: 11. Germline-derived CDR1 and CDR2 are GTSNPN and SVGIG (reference sequence). The CDR3 DNA reads as TGTGCCTGGAGTGAAGTAGCGGGGTACCGTGGGCAGTACTTC. Amino acids: CAWSEVAGYRGQYF.

This clone was counted once. The CDR3 loop reads CAWSLGLVNSPLHF. The CDR3 DNA follows: TGTGCCTGGAGTTTAGGACTGGTGAATTCACCCCTCCACTTT. The rearrangement links TRBV30 to TRBJ1-6; D gene uncertain. Germline loops: CDR1 GTSNPN, CDR2 SVGIG (reference sequence). CDR3 size: 14 residues. V was pared by 2 bases and J by 7 bases, with 12 bases between.